The 30 T cell receptor beta chains reported below all come from one sample, sequenced in a study of cytomegalovirus exposure and HLA in healthy donors. The PCR employed 60 Vbeta primers together with 13 Jbeta primers. TCRdb keeps only in-frame clones here, not all; method: immunoSEQ multiplex PCR. The table records fewer than 150,000 clones, around 77% of them present only once. Material: PBMCs. Receptor source: a man aged 50 or older in good health and CMV-seronegative.

This clone was counted a single time. The rearrangement joins TRBV5-4 to TRBJ1-3; D not certain. The ends were cut back, 9 bases at V and 4 bases at J, with 20 bases in the middle. CDR1 and CDR2 from the germline V gene are SGHNT and YYREEE (reference sequence). CDR3 length equals 15 residues. CDR3 nucleotides: TGTGCCACAGCTGACGGAGGGCGGGGAGGAAACACCATATATTTT. Translated: CATADGGRGGNTIYF.

This clone was counted a single time. The CDR3 DNA reads as TGTGCCAGTAGAGGAGCACCTCTCCAAGAGACCCAGTACTTC. Its protein product is CASRGAPLQETQYF. The chain employs TRBV19 and TRBJ2-5, with D unclear. Trimming shortened V by 6 bases and J by 1 base, and 12 bases separated the two germline ends. Germline loops: CDR1 LNHDA, CDR2 SQIVND (reference sequence). This CDR3 spans 14 amino acids.

CDR3 sequence (DNA): TGTGCCAGCAGCGGGGGAGGGACAGGGGGCAATGAGCAGTTCTTC. This codes for CASSGGGTGGNEQFF. The gene calls are TRBV6-1 and TRBJ2-1, with 11 bases identical to TRBD1. CDR3 length: 15 residues. Germline-derived CDR1 and CDR2 are MNHNS and SASEGT. V lost 6 bases to trimming and J lost 6 bases; unmatched junction nucleotides: 7.

The chain couples TRBV29-1 to TRBJ2-2; 8 nucleotides agree with TRBD1. CDR3 length: 15 amino acids. Per the germline V gene, CDR1 is SQVTM and CDR2 is ANQGSEA. Unmatched junction bases numbered 7, after V lost 4 bases and J lost 3 bases. CDR3 bases: TGCAGCGTTGGAAGACAGGGGTTAGACACCGGGGAGCTGTTTTTT. This translates into CSVGRQGLDTGELFF.

J is TRBJ1-3 and V is TRBV7-9, with D possibly being TRBD1 (6 bases). Between the trimmed V and J ends, which lost 3 bases and 0 bases, there was a span of 9 bases. Germline V gene sequence: CDR1 SEHNR, CDR2 FQNEAQ (reference sequence). This CDR3 has 15 amino acids. DNA for the CDR3: TGTGCCAGCAGCTTCGGGACATACTCTGGAAACACCATATATTTT. Its protein product is CASSFGTYSGNTIYF.

V and J are TRBV4-3 and TRBJ2-1, with TRBD2 matching over 10 bases. With 2 bases clipped from V and 5 bases from J, the junction kept 12 bases outside the gene matches. This CDR3 region has 18 residues. CDR1 and CDR2 (germline): LGHNA, YSLEER. The CDR3 reads CASSQSPSGLANNNEQFF. CDR3 nucleotides: TGCGCCAGCAGCCAATCACCCTCGGGACTAGCGAATAACAATGAGCAGTTCTTC.

The J gene is TRBJ1-1, the V gene TRBV6-5; 7 positions agree with TRBD1. V lost 4 bases and J lost 1; bases outside the gene matches: 6. The germline gives CDR1 MNHEY, CDR2 SVGAGI. The CDR3 extends over 15 amino acids. This CDR3 is CASSSRDRANTEAFF. CDR3 sequence (DNA): TGTGCCAGCAGTTCCCGCGACAGGGCGAACACTGAAGCTTTCTTT.

CDR3 sequence (DNA): TGCGCCAGCAGCTCCTCGATTTCACAGGGGGGAGAGACCCAGTACTTC. Its protein is CASSSSISQGGETQYF. The chain uses TRBV5-1 and TRBJ2-5; the match to TRBD1 covers 8 bases. Germline loops: CDR1 SGHRS, CDR2 YFSETQ. Trimming cost V 3 bases and J 4 bases; bases outside gene matches: 11. The CDR3 runs to 16 residues.

The rearrangement joins TRBV28 to TRBJ2-6; tentatively, D is TRBD1 (6 bases). CDR1 MDHEN and CDR2 SYDVKM come from the germline V gene. This CDR3 comprises 18 residues. The germline V and J ends were trimmed by 7 bases and 0 bases, with 19 bases remaining between them. The CDR3 DNA sequence: TGTGCCAGCACCCCGATGGGGACAACCGTCTCTGGGGCCAACGTCCTGACTTTC. Translated: CASTPMGTTVSGANVLTF.

The chain joins TRBV13 to TRBJ2-5; no firm D call. The CDR3 covers 11 residues. V was shortened by 5 bases and J by 1 base, with 2 bases between the two germline ends. CDR1 is PRHDT, CDR2 FYEKMQ, per germline (reference sequence). CDR3 sequence reads: CASSLQETQYF. For the CDR3, the DNA is TGTGCCAGCAGCCTCCAAGAGACCCAGTACTTC.

This clone was seen a few times. The J gene is TRBJ2-2, the V gene TRBV5-1; possible D gene TRBD1, 5 bases. Per the germline V gene, CDR1 is SGHRS and CDR2 is YFSETQ. Trimming removed 6 bases at V and 1 base at J, with 10 bases between. The CDR3 has 14 amino acids. The CDR3 reads CASKGQGNTGELFF. In DNA, the CDR3 is TGCGCCAGCAAGGGGCAGGGGAACACCGGGGAGCTGTTTTTT.

The V call is TRBV2, the J call TRBJ1-1; unclear D gene. The CDR3 extends over 17 amino acids. Trimming removed 3 bases from V and 0 bases from J, with 17 bases in between. Germline loops: CDR1 SNHLY, CDR2 FYNNEI. The CDR3 sequence is CASSDPGNRYVNTEAFF. The CDR3 nucleotides are TGTGCCAGCAGTGATCCCGGGAATAGATACGTGAACACTGAAGCTTTCTTT. The full variable domain, completed using reference TRBV2 and TRBJ1-1, is EPEVTQTPSHQVTQMGQEVILRCVPISNHLYFYWYRQILGQKVEFLVSFYNNEISEKSEIFDDQFSVERPDGSNFTLKIRSTKLEDSAMYFCASSDPGNRYVNTEAFFGQGTRLTVV.

The chain recombines TRBV18 with TRBJ1-1, with D perhaps matching TRBD1 (5 bases). The CDR3 contains 14 residues. CDR1 KGHSH and CDR2 LQKENI come from the germline V gene. Trimming removed 3 bases at V and 1 base at J, with 9 bases between. DNA of the CDR3: TGTGCCAGCTCACCTATTACAGGGAACACTGAAGCTTTCTTT. Translation: CASSPITGNTEAFF.

V gene TRBV28 combines with J gene TRBJ2-3; 12 bases agree with TRBD2. In germline, CDR1 is MDHEN, CDR2 SYDVKM. V trimming: 5 bases; J trimming: 4 bases; junction bases outside the gene matches: 13. The CDR3 spans 18 residues. The CDR3, as DNA: TGTGCCAGCAGTCGGCCGGGACAGGGACTAGCGGGCTCAGATACGCAGTATTTT. Residues: CASSRPGQGLAGSDTQYF.

This clone occurred once. V and J are TRBV10-2 and TRBJ2-7; 7 bases agree with TRBD1. V dropped 4 bases and J dropped 3; count of bases not matched to a gene: 3. The CDR3 is made up of 13 amino acids. The germline gives CDR1 WSHSY, CDR2 SAAADI. Here the CDR3 DNA reads TGCGCCAGCAGTGTGGACAGGTTCTACGAGCAGTACTTC. It specifies CASSVDRFYEQYF.

This clone appeared a single time. In nucleotides, the CDR3 is TGTGCCAGCTATAGCGGGTGGGAGGTTGCTGAAAAACTGTTTTTT. It translates to CASYSGWEVAEKLFF. The genes are TRBV6-4 and TRBJ1-4; D not resolved. V lost 8 bases, J lost 7 bases, and 20 bases lay in between. CDR1 MRHNA and CDR2 SNTAGT come from the germline V gene. CDR3 size: 15 residues.

The rearrangement uses TRBV5-4 and TRBJ2-2, with D perhaps matching TRBD1 (5 bases). The CDR3 extends over 15 amino acids. Between the trimmed V and J ends, which lost 1 base and 2 bases, there was a span of 9 bases. Germline values: CDR1 SGHNT, CDR2 YYREEE (reference sequence). The chain's CDR3 is CASSLRQGNTGELFF. CDR3 in DNA: TGTGCCAGCAGCTTGAGGCAGGGTAACACCGGGGAGCTGTTTTTT.

This chain links TRBV7-3 with TRBJ2-1; TRBD2 matches at 13 bases. Germline V gene data show CDR1 as SGHTA and CDR2 as FQGTGA. The V segment lost 2 bases and the J segment 6 bases; nucleotides outside the gene matches: 4. This CDR3 region has 16 residues. The CDR3 nucleotides are TGTGCCAGCAGCTTAGGACTAGCGGGAGCGGGCAATGAGCAGTTCTTC. Protein sequence: CASSLGLAGAGNEQFF.

The V gene is TRBV5-1, the J gene TRBJ2-1; 9 nucleotides line up with TRBD1. CDR1 is SGHRS and CDR2 is YFSETQ in the germline V gene. V shed 0 bases, J shed 1 base, and the junction held 2 bases outside the gene matches. The CDR3 has 16 amino acids. The CDR3 DNA reads as TGCGCCAGCAGCTTGGTGGACAGGGGTTCCTACAATGAGCAGTTCTTC. Its translation is CASSLVDRGSYNEQFF.

This clone was recorded once. V is TRBV29-1 and J is TRBJ2-5; TRBD1 matches at 7 bases. Germline CDR1 and CDR2: SQVTM and ANQGSEA. This CDR3 contains 12 residues. J was trimmed by 1 base and V by 8 bases; bases with no gene match: 4. CDR3 amino acids: CSMGQIQETQYF. The CDR3 DNA follows: TGCAGCATGGGACAGATCCAAGAGACCCAGTACTTC. Based on the CDR3 plus reference TRBV29-1 and TRBJ2-5, the full variable domain is SAVISQKPSRDICQRGTSLTIQCQVDSQVTMMFWYRQQPGQSLTLIATANQGSEATYESGFVIDKFPISRPNLTFSTLTVSNMSPEDSSIYLCSMGQIQETQYFGPGTRLLVL.

This clone showed up just a few times. V usage is TRBV6-6 and J usage is TRBJ2-3, with 8 bases that match TRBD2. Germline trimming cut 5 bases from V and 0 bases from J; bases unmatched to any gene: 7. There are 16 residues in the CDR3. Germline assignment: CDR1 MNHNY and CDR2 SVGAGI (reference sequence). The CDR3 bases are TGTGCCAGCAGTAAGCTAGCGGGCCCTAGCACAGATACGCAGTATTTT. Amino acid sequence: CASSKLAGPSTDTQYF.

Remarks on this clone: The sample carries other DNA sequences with the same CDR3. The rearrangement joins TRBV6-6 to TRBJ1-6, with 7 nucleotides matching TRBD1. The length of the CDR3 is 14 residues. The germline V gene encodes CDR1 MNHNY and CDR2 SVGAGI (reference sequence). V dropped 6 bases and J dropped 5; count of bases not matched to a gene: 4. This chain's CDR3 is CASRTGTDNSPLHF. The CDR3 nucleotides are TGTGCCAGCAGAACCGGGACAGATAATTCACCCCTCCACTTT.

The chain couples TRBV12-5 to TRBJ2-1, with TRBD1 matching 9 bases. Trimming at V came to 0 bases and at J to 5 bases, leaving 8 bases not matched to a gene. Germline V gives CDR1 LGHNT, CDR2 FRNRAP. This CDR3 spans 17 amino acids. The CDR3 region is CASGLVYGTGIDNEQFF. In nucleotides, the CDR3 is TGTGCTAGTGGTTTGGTTTACGGGACAGGGATCGACAATGAGCAGTTCTTC.

This chain joins TRBV5-4 and TRBJ2-7; 11 positions match TRBD2. This CDR3 comprises 14 residues. Germline V CDR1 and CDR2: SGHNT, YYREEE (reference sequence). Losses at the gene ends were 0 bases for V and 7 bases for J; bases not matched to a gene: 3. The CDR3 DNA reads TGTGCCAGCAGCTTGGTGGGGACTAGCGGAGAGCAGTACTTC. This gives the protein CASSLVGTSGEQYF.

The chain uses TRBV10-3 and TRBJ2-1; perhaps TRBD1 as D (6 bases). Germline V gene sequence: CDR1 ENHRY, CDR2 SYGVKD. This CDR3 has 16 residues. Deletions cut 2 bases from V and 5 bases from J, with 16 bases between. The CDR3 loop reads CAISEGAGQNHNEQFF. The DNA for the CDR3 is TGTGCCATCAGTGAGGGCGCCGGACAGAACCACAATGAGCAGTTCTTC.

Within the sample, this clone is medium-sized. The chain carries TRBV27 and TRBJ2-7; 7 nucleotides line up with TRBD2. Losses at the gene ends were 3 bases for V and 3 bases for J; bases not matched to a gene: 8. The length of the CDR3 is 15 residues. Germline V lookup: CDR1 MNHEY, CDR2 SMNVEV (reference sequence). CDR3 nucleotide sequence: TGTGCCAGCAGTTTTTCGAGCGGGATTCTCTACGAGCAGTACTTC. Translated: CASSFSSGILYEQYF.

The J gene is TRBJ2-7, the V gene TRBV7-9; 10 nucleotides match TRBD1. V trimming: 1 base; J trimming: 0 bases; junction bases outside the gene matches: 0. Germline V CDR1 and CDR2: SEHNR, FQNEAQ (reference sequence). This CDR3 is built from 15 residues. CDR3 protein: CASSLGTGGSYEQYF. CDR3 in DNA: TGTGCCAGCAGCTTAGGGACAGGGGGCTCCTACGAGCAGTACTTC.

The V gene is TRBV6-1, the J gene TRBJ1-5; D perhaps matches TRBD1 (6 bases). CDR3 length equals 14 residues. The ends were cut back, 11 bases at V and 3 bases at J, with 17 bases in the middle. The germline CDR1 and CDR2 sequences are MNHNS and SASEGT. CDR3 amino acids: CAGASGTTNQPQHF. The CDR3 DNA is TGTGCCGGAGCTTCCGGGACAACCAATCAGCCCCAGCATTTT.

This clone was seen a few times. The rearrangement joins TRBV6-5 to TRBJ1-4; the match to TRBD1 covers 11 bases. Looked up from germline, CDR1 is MNHEY and CDR2 is SVGAGI. J was trimmed by 6 bases and V by 0 bases; bases with no gene match: 3. The CDR3 runs 16 residues. The CDR3 is CASSYSTGQGDEKLFF. The CDR3 coding sequence is TGTGCCAGCAGTTACTCGACGGGACAGGGGGATGAAAAACTGTTTTTT.

The chain is built from TRBV4-3 and TRBJ2-6; the D gene is possibly TRBD1 (6 bases). The germline V and J ends were trimmed by 0 bases and 2 bases, with 11 bases remaining between them. This CDR3 contains 17 residues. In germline, CDR1 is LGHNA, CDR2 YSLEER. CDR3 sequence: CASSQDHRVAGANVLTF. The CDR3 coding sequence is TGCGCCAGCAGCCAAGACCACAGGGTCGCTGGGGCCAACGTCCTGACTTTC.